Presented here are 19 T cell receptor beta chains from one specimen sequenced in a study of beta chain features in type 1 diabetes. General study points: In all four CD4+ subsets, TCRB CDR3 length was significantly, moderately reduced in type 1 diabetes.

The authors reverse transcribed all of the isolated RNA, so sequencing captured expressed TCRB transcripts. Generated by immunoSEQ multiplex PCR, the TCRdb table keeps only in-frame clones and is missing some. This sample yields nearly 700,000 clones, of which roughly 13% are seen a single time; roughly 0.022% belongs to the top ten. These receptors' antigens are unknown. Sequencing was performed on naive CD4+ T cells from blood. These receptors all come from a young man with type 1 diabetes.

The rearrangement links TRBV7-9 to TRBJ2-7; 9 nucleotides agree with TRBD1. The V and J ends lost 5 bases and 3 bases, in that order; junction bases with no gene match: 8. This CDR3 spans 15 amino acids. Germline V gene lookup returns CDR1 SEHNR and CDR2 FQNEAQ (reference sequence). Here the CDR3 reads CASSHGQGIGYEQYF. The DNA of the CDR3 is TGTGCCAGCAGCCATGGACAGGGGATAGGCTACGAGCAGTACTTC.

This clone was counted between two and nine times. V gene TRBV7-8 combines with J gene TRBJ1-1; TRBD1 is a possible D gene (5 bases). The V end was cut by 2 bases, the J end by 4 bases, with 14 bases between. Germline CDR1 is SGHVS and CDR2 is FQNEAQ. The CDR3 has 15 amino acids. CDR3: CASSLSLGGATEAFF. In DNA form, the CDR3 reads TGTGCCAGCAGCTTAAGTCTGGGTGGGGCCACTGAAGCTTTCTTT.

The chain is built from TRBV4-1 and TRBJ2-1; 10 bases match TRBD2. From germline, CDR1 is MGHRA and CDR2 YSYEKL. CDR3 length: 16 amino acids. V shed 4 bases, J shed 4 bases, and the junction held 7 bases outside the gene matches. The CDR3 reads CASSPRVAGGYNEQFF. DNA of the CDR3: TGCGCCAGCAGCCCCCGGGTAGCGGGGGGTTACAATGAGCAGTTCTTC.

This clone appeared a few times. The rearrangement uses TRBV18 and TRBJ2-1; D remains ambiguous. V lost 2 bases and J lost 2, with 10 bases in between. This CDR3 has 15 amino acids. Germline CDR1 is KGHSH and CDR2 is LQKENI. CDR3 in amino acids: CASSPGEVAYNEQFF. CDR3 coding DNA: TGTGCCAGCTCACCAGGAGAGGTAGCCTACAATGAGCAGTTCTTC.

About this clone itself: A much larger clone lies one base from this, so it may be a read error. The rearrangement links TRBV11-3 to TRBJ1-1; D remains ambiguous. Germline V gives CDR1 SGHNT, CDR2 YENEEA. This CDR3 spans 12 amino acids. The ends were cut back, 3 bases at V and 0 bases at J, with 2 bases in the middle. The CDR3 reads CASSFVNTEAFF. The CDR3 DNA reads as TGTGCCAGCAGCTTCGTGAACACTGAAGCTTTCTTT.

The gene calls are TRBV7-9 and TRBJ2-1, with D perhaps TRBD1 (5 bases). CDR3 size: 16 residues. Germline V gene lookup returns CDR1 SEHNR and CDR2 FQNEAQ (reference sequence). The V end lost 4 bases, the J end lost 8 bases, and 21 bases lay between the germline ends. CDR3 bases: TGTGCCAGCAGCTCAGACACCGTTAGGGGAACCGATGAGCAGTTCTTC. As protein: CASSSDTVRGTDEQFF.

The chain carries TRBV6-5 and TRBJ2-5, with TRBD2 matching 9 bases. V shed 8 bases and J 4 bases; nucleotides not matched to a gene: 11. The CDR3 has 15 residues. Germline V gives CDR1 MNHEY, CDR2 SVGAGI. CDR3 sequence: CASCRGGGDAETQYF. The CDR3 DNA reads as TGTGCCAGCTGCCGCGGGGGGGGCGATGCAGAGACCCAGTACTTC.

The chain is built from TRBV18 and TRBJ2-2; D is possibly TRBD1 or TRBD2 (5 bases each). CDR3 length: 15 residues. CDR1 is KGHSH and CDR2 is LQKENI in the germline V gene. V was clipped by 0 bases and J by 4 bases, with 9 bases between them. In nucleotides, the CDR3 is TGTGCCAGCTCACCACCGGGGGAACTCACCGGGGAGCTGTTTTTT. This encodes CASSPPGELTGELFF.

Notes on this clone: This specimen includes other DNA sequences encoding the same CDR3. The genes are TRBV13 and TRBJ1-1, with D possibly being TRBD1 (5 bases). The germline CDR1 and CDR2 sequences are PRHDT and FYEKMQ (reference sequence). The ends were cut back, 1 base at V and 5 bases at J, with 11 bases in the middle. This CDR3 comprises 14 residues. CDR3 region: CASSLERRGTEAFF. CDR3 in DNA: TGTGCCAGCAGCTTAGAACGTCGGGGGACTGAAGCTTTCTTT.

This clone has only a few counts. The genes are TRBV6-1 and TRBJ1-5; D gene uncertain. V was shortened by 4 bases and J by 4 bases, with 5 bases between the two germline ends. This CDR3 region has 12 residues. Germline lookup yields CDR1 MNHNS and CDR2 SASEGT. The CDR3 sequence is CASSGTNQPQHF. CDR3 nucleotides: TGTGCCAGCAGTGGAACGAATCAGCCCCAGCATTTT.

As for this clone: This same CDR3 is encoded by further DNA sequences in the sample. V and J are TRBV30 and TRBJ1-2, with D hard to call. Germline loops: CDR1 GTSNPN, CDR2 SVGIG (reference sequence). The CDR3 length is 11 residues. Trimming shortened V by 0 bases and J by 7 bases, and 6 bases separated the two germline ends. The CDR3 here is CAWSVGSGYTF. CDR3 nucleotide sequence: TGTGCCTGGAGTGTAGGATCTGGCTACACCTTC. Combining the CDR3 with reference TRBV30 and TRBJ1-2 gives the whole variable domain SQTIHQWPATLVQPVGSPLSLECTVEGTSNPNLYWYRQAAGRGLQLLFYSVGIGQISSEVPQNLSASRPQDRQFILSSKKLLLSDSGFYLCAWSVGSGYTFGSGTRLTVV.

This clone came up a few times. The J gene is TRBJ2-2, the V gene TRBV9, with 9 bases matching TRBD1. V dropped 4 bases and J dropped 3; count of bases not matched to a gene: 4. The length of the CDR3 is 15 residues. The V gene's germline CDR1 is SGDLS and CDR2 YYNGEE. The CDR3 DNA reads as TGTGCCAGCAGCCCGGGACAGGGATACACCGGGGAGCTGTTTTTT. It codes for CASSPGQGYTGELFF. The variable domain in full, with the rest retrieved from reference TRBV9 and TRBJ2-2, is DSGVTQTPKHLITATGQRVTLRCSPRSGDLSVYWYQQSLDQGLQFLIQYYNGEERAKGNILERFSAQQFPDLHSELNLSSLELGDSALYFCASSPGQGYTGELFFGEGSRLTVL.

This rearrangement joins TRBV6-6 to TRBJ2-6; 7 bases match TRBD2. The CDR3 is 14 residues long. The germline gives CDR1 MNHNY, CDR2 SVGAGI (reference sequence). The junction had 3 bases not matched to a gene; V was cut back by 6 bases and J by 4 bases. The CDR3 DNA reads TGTGCCAGCAGCCGGGAGGCAGGGGCCAACGTCCTGACTTTC. It is translated as CASSREAGANVLTF.

This rearrangement joins TRBV5-1 to TRBJ2-7; TRBD2 might be the D (5 bases). The V end was cut by 0 bases, the J end by 6 bases, with 7 bases between. The germline V gene encodes CDR1 SGHRS and CDR2 YFSETQ. The CDR3 totals 12 residues. The CDR3, as DNA: TGCGCCAGCAGCTTGGCGGGAAGCGAGCAGTACTTC. This encodes CASSLAGSEQYF. The variable domain in full, with the rest retrieved from reference TRBV5-1 and TRBJ2-7, is KAGVTQTPRYLIKTRGQQVTLSCSPISGHRSVSWYQQTPGQGLQFLFEYFSETQRNKGNFPGRFSGRQFSNSRSEMNVSTLELGDSALYLCASSLAGSEQYFGPGTRLTVT.

V is TRBV28 and J is TRBJ1-1; D call uncertain. Deletions cut 3 bases from V and 4 bases from J, with 9 bases between. CDR3 length equals 13 residues. Germline CDR1 reads MDHEN; CDR2 reads SYDVKM. In nucleotides, the CDR3 is TGTGCCAGCAGTTTTAGGGTGCTCACTGAAGCTTTCTTT. It specifies CASSFRVLTEAFF.

The CDR3 nucleotides are TGTGCCATAAACACAGGGTCGTCTAACTATGGCTACACCTTC. Its translation: CAINTGSSNYGYTF. The V gene is TRBV10-3, the J gene TRBJ1-2, with D possibly being TRBD1 (6 bases). The V end lost 9 bases, the J end lost 0 bases, and 14 bases lay between the germline ends. The CDR3 extends over 14 amino acids. Per the germline V gene, CDR1 is ENHRY and CDR2 is SYGVKD.

The rearrangement joins TRBV19 to TRBJ2-7; no definite D call. Germline CDR1 reads LNHDA; CDR2 reads SQIVND (reference sequence). Trimming took off 10 bases at V and 3 bases at J, with 13 bases between the two ends. This CDR3 has 12 amino acids. The CDR3 nucleotides are TGTGCCACCAACTCAGGAAACTACGAGCAGTACTTC. Translated: CATNSGNYEQYF.

The rearrangement links TRBV2 to TRBJ2-7; 10 bases are a match to TRBD2. V dropped 4 bases and J dropped 9; count of bases not matched to a gene: 3. CDR1 and CDR2 from the germline V gene are SNHLY and FYNNEI. The CDR3 has 12 residues. CDR3 in amino acids: CASSGTSGRQYF. CDR3 coding DNA: TGTGCCAGCAGTGGGACTAGCGGTCGGCAGTACTTC.

This clone was detected a few times. The J gene is TRBJ2-1, the V gene TRBV29-1; 7 positions agree with TRBD1. The CDR3 spans 14 residues. CDR1 and CDR2 (germline): SQVTM, ANQGSEA. With V trimmed by 5 bases and J by 3 bases, 7 bases remained unmatched. The chain's CDR3 is CSVSITGDYNEQFF. The CDR3, as DNA: TGCAGCGTTTCCATTACAGGGGACTACAATGAGCAGTTCTTC.